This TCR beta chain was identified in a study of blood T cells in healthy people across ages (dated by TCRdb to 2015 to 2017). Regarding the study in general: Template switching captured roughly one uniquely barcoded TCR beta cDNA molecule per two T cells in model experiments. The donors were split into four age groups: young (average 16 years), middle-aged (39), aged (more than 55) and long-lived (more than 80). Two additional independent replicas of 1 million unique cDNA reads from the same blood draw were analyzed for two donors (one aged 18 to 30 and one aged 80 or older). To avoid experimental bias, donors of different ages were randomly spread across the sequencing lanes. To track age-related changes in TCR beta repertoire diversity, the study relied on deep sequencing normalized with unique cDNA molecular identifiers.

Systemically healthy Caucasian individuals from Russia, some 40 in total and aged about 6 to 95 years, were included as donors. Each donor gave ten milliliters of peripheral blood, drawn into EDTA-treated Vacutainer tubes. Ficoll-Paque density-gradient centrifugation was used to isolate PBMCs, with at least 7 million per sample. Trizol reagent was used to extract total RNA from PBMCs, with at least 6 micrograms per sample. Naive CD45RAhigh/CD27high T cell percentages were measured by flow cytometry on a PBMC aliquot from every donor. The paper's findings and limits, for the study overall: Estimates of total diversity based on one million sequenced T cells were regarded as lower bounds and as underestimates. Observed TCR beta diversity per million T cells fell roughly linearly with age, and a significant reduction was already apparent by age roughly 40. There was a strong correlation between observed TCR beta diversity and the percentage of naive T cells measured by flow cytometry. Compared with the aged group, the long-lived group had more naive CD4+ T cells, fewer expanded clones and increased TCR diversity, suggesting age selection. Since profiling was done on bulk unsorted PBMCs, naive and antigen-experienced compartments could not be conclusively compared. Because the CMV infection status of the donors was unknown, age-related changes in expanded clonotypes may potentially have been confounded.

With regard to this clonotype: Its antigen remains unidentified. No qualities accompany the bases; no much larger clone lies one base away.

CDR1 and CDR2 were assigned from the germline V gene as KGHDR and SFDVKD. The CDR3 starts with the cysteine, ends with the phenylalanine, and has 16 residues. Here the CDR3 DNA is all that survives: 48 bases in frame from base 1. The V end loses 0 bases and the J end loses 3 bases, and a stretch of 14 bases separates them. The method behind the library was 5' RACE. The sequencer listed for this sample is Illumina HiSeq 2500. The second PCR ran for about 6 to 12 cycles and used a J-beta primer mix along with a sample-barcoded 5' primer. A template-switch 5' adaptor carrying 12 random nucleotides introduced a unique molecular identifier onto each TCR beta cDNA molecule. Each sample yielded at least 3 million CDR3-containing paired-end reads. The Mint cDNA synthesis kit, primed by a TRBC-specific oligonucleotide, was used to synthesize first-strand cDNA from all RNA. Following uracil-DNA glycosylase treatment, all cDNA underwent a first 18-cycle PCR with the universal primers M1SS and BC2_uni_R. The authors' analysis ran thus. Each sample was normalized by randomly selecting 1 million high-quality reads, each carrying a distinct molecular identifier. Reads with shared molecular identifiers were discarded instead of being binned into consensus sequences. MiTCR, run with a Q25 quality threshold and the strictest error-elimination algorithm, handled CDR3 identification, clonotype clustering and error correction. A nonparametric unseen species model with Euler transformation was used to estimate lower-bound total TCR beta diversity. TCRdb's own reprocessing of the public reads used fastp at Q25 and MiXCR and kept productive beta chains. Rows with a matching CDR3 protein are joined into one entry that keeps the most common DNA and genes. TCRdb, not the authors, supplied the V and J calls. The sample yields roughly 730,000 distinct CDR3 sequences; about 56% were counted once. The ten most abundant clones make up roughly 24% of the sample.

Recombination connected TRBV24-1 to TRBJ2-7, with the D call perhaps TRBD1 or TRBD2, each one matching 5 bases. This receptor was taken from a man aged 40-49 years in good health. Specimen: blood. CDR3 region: CATSDLDDSGYYEQYF. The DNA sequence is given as TGTGCCACCAGTGATTTGGATGACAGCGGATACTACGAGCAGTACTTC.